In its sample, the clone carrying this T cell receptor (beta chain) was seen many times. Its specificity is not known. The sample carries other DNA sequences with the same CDR3. The data were obtained in a study of metastatic and nonmetastatic thyroid tumors. On the study more broadly: Peripheral blood and tumor or nodule samples from malignant and benign thyroid patients were compared.

Whole-study results and caveats: Benign nodules were reported to have significantly lower TCR beta diversity than malignant thyroid tumors, in blood and tumor.

The entire patient cohort was treatment-naive prior to thyroid surgery. Germline CDR1 MNHEY, CDR2 SVGEGT. Trimming took 8 bases from V and 10 from J, leaving 14 bases between them. The CDR3 runs to 11 residues. How the authors handled the data: Variation in CDR3 across clinicopathological groups served as the basis for constructing a distant-metastasis classifier in papillary thyroid cancer. TCRdb reprocessed the PCR reads via MiXCR. TCRdb's processing, not the study's, gives the V and J calls here. The profile shows roughly 42,000 clones, 15% to 20% of them singletons. This receptor was taken from a female donor with papillary thyroid cancer or a benign thyroid nodule (not recorded which). Some clones in this sample may be carry-over from other donors' samples. The V call is TRBV6-2 or TRBV6-3, the J call TRBJ2-5; D is possibly TRBD2 (6 bases). The sequencing input was tumor tissue. The CDR3 nucleotides are TGTGCCAGCGGATTCGTAGCGGACCAGTACTTC. Protein product: CASGFVADQYF.